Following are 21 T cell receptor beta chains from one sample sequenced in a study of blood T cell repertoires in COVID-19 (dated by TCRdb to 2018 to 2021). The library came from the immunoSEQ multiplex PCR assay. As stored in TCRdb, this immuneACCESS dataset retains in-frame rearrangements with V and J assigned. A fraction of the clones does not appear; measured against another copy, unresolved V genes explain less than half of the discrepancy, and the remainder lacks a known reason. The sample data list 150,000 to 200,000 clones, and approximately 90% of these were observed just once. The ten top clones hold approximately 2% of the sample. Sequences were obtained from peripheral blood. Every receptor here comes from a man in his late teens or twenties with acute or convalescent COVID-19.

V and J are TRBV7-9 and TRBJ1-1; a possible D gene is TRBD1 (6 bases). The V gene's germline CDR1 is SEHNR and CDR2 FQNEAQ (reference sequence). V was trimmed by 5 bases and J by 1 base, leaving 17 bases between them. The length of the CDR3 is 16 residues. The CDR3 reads CASSITTGFANTEAFF. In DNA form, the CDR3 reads TGTGCCAGCAGCATAACAACAGGGTTTGCGAACACTGAAGCTTTCTTT.

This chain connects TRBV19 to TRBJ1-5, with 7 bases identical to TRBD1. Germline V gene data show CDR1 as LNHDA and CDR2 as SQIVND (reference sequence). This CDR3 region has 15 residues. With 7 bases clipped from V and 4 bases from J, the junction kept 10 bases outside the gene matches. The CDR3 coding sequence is TGTGCCAGTAACTCGGTCGACAGGGAAAATCAGCCCCAGCATTTT. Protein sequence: CASNSVDRENQPQHF.

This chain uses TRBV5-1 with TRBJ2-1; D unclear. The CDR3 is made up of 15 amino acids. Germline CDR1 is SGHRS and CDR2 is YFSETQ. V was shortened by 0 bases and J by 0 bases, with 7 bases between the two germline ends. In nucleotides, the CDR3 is TGCGCCAGCAGCTTGGGCTTCAGCTCCTACAATGAGCAGTTCTTC. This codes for CASSLGFSSYNEQFF.

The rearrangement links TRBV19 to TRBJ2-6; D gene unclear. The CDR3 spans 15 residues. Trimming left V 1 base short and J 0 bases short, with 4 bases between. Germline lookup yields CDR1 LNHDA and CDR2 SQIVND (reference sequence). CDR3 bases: TGTGCCAGTAGTATAGTCCACTCTGGGGCCAACGTCCTGACTTTC. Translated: CASSIVHSGANVLTF.

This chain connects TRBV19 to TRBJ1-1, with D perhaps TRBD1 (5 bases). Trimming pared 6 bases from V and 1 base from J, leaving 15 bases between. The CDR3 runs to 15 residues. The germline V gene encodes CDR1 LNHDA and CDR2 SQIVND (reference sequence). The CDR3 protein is CASRPEGAGNTEAFF. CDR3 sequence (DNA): TGTGCCAGTAGGCCGGAAGGGGCCGGGAACACTGAAGCTTTCTTT.

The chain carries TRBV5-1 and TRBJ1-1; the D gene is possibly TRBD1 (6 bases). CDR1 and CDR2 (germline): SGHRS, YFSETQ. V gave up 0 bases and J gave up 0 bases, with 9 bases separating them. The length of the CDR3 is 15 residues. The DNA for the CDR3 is TGCGCCAGCAGCTTGGGTGGGGGCTTGAACACTGAAGCTTTCTTT. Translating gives CASSLGGGLNTEAFF. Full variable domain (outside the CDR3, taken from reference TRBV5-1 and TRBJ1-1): KAGVTQTPRYLIKTRGQQVTLSCSPISGHRSVSWYQQTPGQGLQFLFEYFSETQRNKGNFPGRFSGRQFSNSRSEMNVSTLELGDSALYLCASSLGGGLNTEAFFGQGTRLTVV.

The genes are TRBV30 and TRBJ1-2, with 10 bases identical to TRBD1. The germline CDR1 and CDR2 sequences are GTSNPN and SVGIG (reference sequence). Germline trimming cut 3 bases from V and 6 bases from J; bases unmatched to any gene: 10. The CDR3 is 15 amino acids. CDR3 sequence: CAWSRLTGGSDGYTF. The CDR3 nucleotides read TGTGCCTGGAGCCGTTTGACAGGGGGCTCTGATGGCTACACCTTC. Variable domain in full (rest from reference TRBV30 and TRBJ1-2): SQTIHQWPATLVQPVGSPLSLECTVEGTSNPNLYWYRQAAGRGLQLLFYSVGIGQISSEVPQNLSASRPQDRQFILSSKKLLLSDSGFYLCAWSRLTGGSDGYTFGSGTRLTVV.

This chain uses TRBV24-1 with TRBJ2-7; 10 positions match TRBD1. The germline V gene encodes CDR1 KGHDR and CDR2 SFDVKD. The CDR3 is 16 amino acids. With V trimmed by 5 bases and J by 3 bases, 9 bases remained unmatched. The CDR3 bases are TGTGCCACCAGTGGGCGGACAGGGGGTAATGACTACGAGCAGTACTTC. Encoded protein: CATSGRTGGNDYEQYF.

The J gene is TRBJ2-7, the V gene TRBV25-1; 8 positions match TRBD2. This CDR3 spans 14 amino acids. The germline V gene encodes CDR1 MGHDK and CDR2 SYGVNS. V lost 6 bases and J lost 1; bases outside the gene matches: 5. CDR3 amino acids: CASRPSGQSYEQYF. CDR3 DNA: TGTGCCAGCAGACCTAGCGGGCAGTCCTACGAGCAGTACTTC.

For the CDR3, the DNA is TGTGCCAGTAGTATTGTAACAGACTATGGCTACACCTTC. Translated: CASSIVTDYGYTF. V gene TRBV19 combines with J gene TRBJ1-2, with D hard to call. From germline, CDR1 is LNHDA and CDR2 SQIVND (reference sequence). This CDR3 is 13 amino acids long. Between the trimmed V and J ends, which lost 3 bases and 3 bases, there was a span of 8 bases. Drawing the rest from reference TRBV19 and TRBJ1-2, the complete variable domain is DGGITQSPKYLFRKEGQNVTLSCEQNLNHDAMYWYRQDPGQGLRLIYYSQIVNDFQKGDIAEGYSVSREKKESFPLTVTSAQKNPTAFYLCASSIVTDYGYTFGSGTRLTVV.

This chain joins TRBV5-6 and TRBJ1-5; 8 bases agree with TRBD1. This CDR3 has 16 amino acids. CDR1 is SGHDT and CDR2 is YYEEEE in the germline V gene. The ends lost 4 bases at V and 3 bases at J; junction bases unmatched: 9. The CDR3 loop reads CASSRRTGTYNQPQHF. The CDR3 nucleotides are TGTGCCAGCAGCCGTAGGACAGGGACCTACAATCAGCCCCAGCATTTT.

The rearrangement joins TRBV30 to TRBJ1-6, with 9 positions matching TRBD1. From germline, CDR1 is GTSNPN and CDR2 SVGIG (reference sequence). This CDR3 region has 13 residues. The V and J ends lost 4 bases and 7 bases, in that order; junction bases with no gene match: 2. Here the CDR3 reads CAWTGTGNSPLHF. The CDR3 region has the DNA TGTGCCTGGACCGGGACAGGGAATTCACCCCTCCACTTT.

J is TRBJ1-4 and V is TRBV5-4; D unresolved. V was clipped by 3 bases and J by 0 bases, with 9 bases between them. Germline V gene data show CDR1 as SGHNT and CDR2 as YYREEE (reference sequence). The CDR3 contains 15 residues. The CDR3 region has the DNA TGTGCCAGCAGCTCCAAGAGCTCAACTAATGAAAAACTGTTTTTT. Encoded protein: CASSSKSSTNEKLFF. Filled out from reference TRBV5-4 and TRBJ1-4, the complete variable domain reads ETGVTQSPTHLIKTRGQQVTLRCSSQSGHNTVSWYQQALGQGPQFIFQYYREEENGRGNFPPRFSGLQFPNYSSELNVNALELDDSALYLCASSSKSSTNEKLFFGSGTQLSVL.

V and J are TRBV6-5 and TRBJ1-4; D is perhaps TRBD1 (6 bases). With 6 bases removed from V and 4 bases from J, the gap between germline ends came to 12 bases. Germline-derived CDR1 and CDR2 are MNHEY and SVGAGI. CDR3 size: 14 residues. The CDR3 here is CASSFTGINEKLFF. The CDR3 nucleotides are TGTGCCAGCAGCTTCACAGGGATTAATGAAAAACTGTTTTTT.

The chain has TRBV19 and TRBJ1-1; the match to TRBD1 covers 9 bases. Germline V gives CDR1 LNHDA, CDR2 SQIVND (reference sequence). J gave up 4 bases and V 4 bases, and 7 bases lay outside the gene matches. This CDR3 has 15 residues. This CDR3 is CASSRPGQGGTEAFF. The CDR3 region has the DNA TGTGCCAGTAGTAGACCGGGACAGGGAGGCACTGAAGCTTTCTTT.

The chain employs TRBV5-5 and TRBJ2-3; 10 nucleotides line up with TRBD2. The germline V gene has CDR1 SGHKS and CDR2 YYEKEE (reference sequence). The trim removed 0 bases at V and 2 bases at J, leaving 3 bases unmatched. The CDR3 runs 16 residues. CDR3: CASSLGTSGTTDTQYF. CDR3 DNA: TGTGCCAGCAGCTTGGGTACTAGCGGGACCACAGATACGCAGTATTTT. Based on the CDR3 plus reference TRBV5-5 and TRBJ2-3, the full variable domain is DAGVTQSPTHLIKTRGQQVTLRCSPISGHKSVSWYQQVLGQGPQFIFQYYEKEERGRGNFPDRFSARQFPNYSSELNVNALLLGDSALYLCASSLGTSGTTDTQYFGPGTRLTVL.

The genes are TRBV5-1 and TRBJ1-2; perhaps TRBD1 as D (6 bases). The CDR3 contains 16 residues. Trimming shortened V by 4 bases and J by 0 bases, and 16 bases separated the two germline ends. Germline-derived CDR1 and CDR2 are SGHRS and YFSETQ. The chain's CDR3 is CASSPEGVPPNYGYTF. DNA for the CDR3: TGCGCCAGCAGCCCAGAGGGGGTACCGCCTAACTATGGCTACACCTTC.

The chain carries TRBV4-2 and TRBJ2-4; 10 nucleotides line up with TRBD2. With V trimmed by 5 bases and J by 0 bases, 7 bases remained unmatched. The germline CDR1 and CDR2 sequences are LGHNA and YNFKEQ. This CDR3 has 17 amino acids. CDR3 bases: TGTGCCAGCAGCTCCGGGCTAGCGGGGGTAGCCAAAAACATTCAGTACTTC. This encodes CASSSGLAGVAKNIQYF.

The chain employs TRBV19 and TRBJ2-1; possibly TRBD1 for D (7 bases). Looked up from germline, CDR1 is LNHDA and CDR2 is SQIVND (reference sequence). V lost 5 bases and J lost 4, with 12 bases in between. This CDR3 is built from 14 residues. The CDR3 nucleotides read TGTGCCAGTAGTCCTCAGGGGGGTTACAATGAGCAGTTCTTC. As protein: CASSPQGGYNEQFF.

The CDR3 coding sequence is TGTGCCAGCAGTCACGACAGCTCCTACGAGCAGTACTTC. This codes for CASSHDSSYEQYF. The J gene is TRBJ2-7, the V gene TRBV12-3 or TRBV12-4; TRBD1 might be the D (5 bases). Between the trimmed V and J ends, which lost 5 bases and 0 bases, there was a span of 8 bases. The CDR3 is 13 amino acids.

This CDR3 reads CATELGQLNQPQHF. The CDR3 coding sequence is TGCGCCACCGAGCTCGGACAGCTGAATCAGCCCCAGCATTTT. J is TRBJ1-5 and V is TRBV10-1; D is possibly TRBD1 (6 bases). The V gene lost 10 bases and the J gene lost 4 bases, with 17 bases spanning the gap. Germline-derived CDR1 and CDR2 are WNHNN and SYGVQD (reference sequence). The CDR3 is made up of 14 amino acids.